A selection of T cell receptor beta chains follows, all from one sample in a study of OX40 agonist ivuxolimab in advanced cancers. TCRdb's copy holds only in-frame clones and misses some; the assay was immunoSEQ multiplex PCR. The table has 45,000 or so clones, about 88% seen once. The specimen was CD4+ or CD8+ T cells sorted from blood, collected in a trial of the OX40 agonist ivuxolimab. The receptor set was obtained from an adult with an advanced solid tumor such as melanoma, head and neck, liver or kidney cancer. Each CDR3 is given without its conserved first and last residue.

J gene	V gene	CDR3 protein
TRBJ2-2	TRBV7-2	ASRGTGGRTGELF
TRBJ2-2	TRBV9	ASSPRSTGELF
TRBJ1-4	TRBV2	ASNYKGRAEKLF
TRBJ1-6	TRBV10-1	ASSETRPGRNNSPLH
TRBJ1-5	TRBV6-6	ASRLRDRGAQPQH
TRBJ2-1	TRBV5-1	ASSLAGGYYNEQF
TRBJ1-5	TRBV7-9	ASSLTGTGNQPQH
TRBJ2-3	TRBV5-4	ASSGATRGPDTQY
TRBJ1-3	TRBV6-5	ASSYTGQAAGNTIY
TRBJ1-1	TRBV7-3	ASSQSTGNTEAF
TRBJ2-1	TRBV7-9	ASSLASSSVEQF
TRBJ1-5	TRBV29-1	SVGDQPQH
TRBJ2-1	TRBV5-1	ASATGGSYNEQF
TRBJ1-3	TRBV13	ASSAGHISGNTIY
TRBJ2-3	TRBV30	AREGGGTQY
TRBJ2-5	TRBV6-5	ASSTGGSLETQY
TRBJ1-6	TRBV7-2	ASSFFGTDISPLH
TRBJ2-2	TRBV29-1	SGTRNTGELF
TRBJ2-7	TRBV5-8	ASSRRDRVSEQY
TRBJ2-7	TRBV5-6	ASSRVSSYEQY
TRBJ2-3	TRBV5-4	ASSLATGTWAPDTQY
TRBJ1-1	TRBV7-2	ASSFRVGVNTEAF
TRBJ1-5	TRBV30	AWNLGGQPQH
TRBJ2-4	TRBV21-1	VKQGGAQELKNIQY
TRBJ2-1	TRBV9	ASSVSGGNTYNEQF
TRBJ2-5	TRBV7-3	ASSLQGQETQY
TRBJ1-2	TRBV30	AWSRSGTGGYT
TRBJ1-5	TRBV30	AWNGGSNQPQH
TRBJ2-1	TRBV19	ASSRIPGHANEQF
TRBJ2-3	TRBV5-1	ASSLAVGADTQY
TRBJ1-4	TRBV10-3	AISDPGLPNEKLF
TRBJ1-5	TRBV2	ASSDSRGNQPQH
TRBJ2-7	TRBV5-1	ASSGTSGTYYEQY
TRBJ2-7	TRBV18	ASSPPNQNPNEQY
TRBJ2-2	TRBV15	ATSGRLAGGAGELF
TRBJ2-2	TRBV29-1	SAIRDRVAGELF
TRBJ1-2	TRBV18	ASSHDRVYGYT
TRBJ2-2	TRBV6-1	ASRFPNTGELF
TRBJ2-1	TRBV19	ASSPRGAGGKNEQF
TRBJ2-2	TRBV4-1	ASSHLGSGRNTGELF
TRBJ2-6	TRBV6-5	ASTPSGANVLT
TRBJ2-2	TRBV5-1	ASSLGPGGTGELF
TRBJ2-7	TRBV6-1	ASIFRDNLYEQY
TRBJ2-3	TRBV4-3	ASSQGDIYTDTQY
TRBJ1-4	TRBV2	ASSDFTNEKLF
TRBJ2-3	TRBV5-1	ASSLRTSGSTDTQY
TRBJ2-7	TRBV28	ASSSTGVRSYEQY
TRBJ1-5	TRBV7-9	ASSLRGNSNQPQH
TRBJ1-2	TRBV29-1	SVELVRGTGVGYT
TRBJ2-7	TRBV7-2	ASSLRYEQY
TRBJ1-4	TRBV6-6	ASRTGQGGEKLF
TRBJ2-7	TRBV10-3	AIVQGPSYEQY
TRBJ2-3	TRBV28	ASSLHRTSGGSTDTQY